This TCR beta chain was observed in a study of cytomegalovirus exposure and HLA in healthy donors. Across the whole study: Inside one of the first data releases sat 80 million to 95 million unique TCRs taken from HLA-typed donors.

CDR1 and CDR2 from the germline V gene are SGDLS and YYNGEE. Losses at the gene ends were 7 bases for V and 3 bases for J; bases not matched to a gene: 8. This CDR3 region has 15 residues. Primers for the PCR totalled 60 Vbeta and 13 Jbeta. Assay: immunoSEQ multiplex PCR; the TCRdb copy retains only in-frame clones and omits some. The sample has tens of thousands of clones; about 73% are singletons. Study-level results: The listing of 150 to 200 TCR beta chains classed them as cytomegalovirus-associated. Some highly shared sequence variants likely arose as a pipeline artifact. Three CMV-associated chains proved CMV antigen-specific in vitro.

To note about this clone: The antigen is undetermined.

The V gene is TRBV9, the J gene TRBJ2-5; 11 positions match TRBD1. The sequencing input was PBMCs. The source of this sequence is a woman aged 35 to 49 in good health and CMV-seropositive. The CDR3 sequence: CASAARTGGKETQYF. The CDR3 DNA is TGTGCCAGCGCCGCCAGGACAGGGGGCAAAGAGACCCAGTACTTC.